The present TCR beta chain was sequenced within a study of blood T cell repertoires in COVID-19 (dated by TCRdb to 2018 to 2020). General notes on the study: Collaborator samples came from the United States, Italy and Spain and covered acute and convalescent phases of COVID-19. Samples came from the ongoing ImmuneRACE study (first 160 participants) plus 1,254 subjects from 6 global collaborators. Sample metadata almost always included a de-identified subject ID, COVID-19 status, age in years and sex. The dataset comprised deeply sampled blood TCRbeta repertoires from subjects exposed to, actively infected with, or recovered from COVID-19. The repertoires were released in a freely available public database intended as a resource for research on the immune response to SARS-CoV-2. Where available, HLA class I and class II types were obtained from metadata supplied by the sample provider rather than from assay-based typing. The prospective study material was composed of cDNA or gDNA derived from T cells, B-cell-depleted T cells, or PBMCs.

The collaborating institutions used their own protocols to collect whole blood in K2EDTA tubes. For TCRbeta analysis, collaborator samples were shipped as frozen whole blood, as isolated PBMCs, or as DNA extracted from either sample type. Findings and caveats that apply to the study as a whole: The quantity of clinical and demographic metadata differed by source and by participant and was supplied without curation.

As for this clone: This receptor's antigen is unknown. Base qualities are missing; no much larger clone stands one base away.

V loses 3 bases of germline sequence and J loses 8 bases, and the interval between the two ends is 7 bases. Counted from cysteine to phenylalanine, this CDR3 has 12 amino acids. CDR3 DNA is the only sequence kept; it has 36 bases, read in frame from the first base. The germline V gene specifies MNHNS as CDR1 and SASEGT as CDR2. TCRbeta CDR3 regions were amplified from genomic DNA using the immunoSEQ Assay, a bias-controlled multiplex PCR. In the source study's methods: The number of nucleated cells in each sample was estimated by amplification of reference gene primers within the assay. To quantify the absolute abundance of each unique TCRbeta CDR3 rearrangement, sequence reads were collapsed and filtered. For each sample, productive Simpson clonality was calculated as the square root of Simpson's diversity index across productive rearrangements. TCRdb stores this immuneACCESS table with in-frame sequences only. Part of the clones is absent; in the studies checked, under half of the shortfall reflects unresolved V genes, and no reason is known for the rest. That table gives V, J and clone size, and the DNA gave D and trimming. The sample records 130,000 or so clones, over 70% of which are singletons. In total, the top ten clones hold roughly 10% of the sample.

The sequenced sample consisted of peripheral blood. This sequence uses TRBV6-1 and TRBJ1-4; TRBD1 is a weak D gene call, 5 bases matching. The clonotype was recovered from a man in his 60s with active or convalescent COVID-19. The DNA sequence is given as TGTGCCAGCAGTGACGACAGCGAAAAACTGTTTTTT. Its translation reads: CASSDDSEKLFF.